The 21 T cell receptor beta chains below were found in one sample sequenced in a study of T cell responses to AZD1222 COVID-19 vaccine. Profiling relied on immunoSEQ multiplex PCR, and the TCRdb table lists in-frame clones only, not all of them. The repertoire holds tens of thousands of clones, with 60% to 85% as singletons. The sample consisted of peripheral blood, taken on day 0 of AZD1222 vaccination. Receptor source: an adult in good health.

The rearrangement joins TRBV10-2 to TRBJ1-2, with no clear D. Trimming removed 6 bases from V and 8 bases from J, with 25 bases in between. CDR3 size: 16 residues. CDR1 and CDR2 (germline): WSHSY, SAAADI. The CDR3 loop reads CASSKVETGLLEGYTF. The CDR3 DNA sequence: TGCGCCAGCAGCAAAGTGGAGACCGGGCTCCTGGAGGGCTACACCTTC.

The V gene is TRBV5-4, the J gene TRBJ1-2; 9 bases line up with TRBD1. This CDR3 region has 15 residues. In germline, CDR1 is SGHNT, CDR2 YYREEE (reference sequence). J was trimmed by 3 bases and V by 5 bases; bases with no gene match: 8. CDR3 residues: CASRKTGGGHYGYTF. In DNA, the CDR3 is TGTGCCAGCAGGAAAACAGGGGGCGGGCACTATGGCTACACCTTC. Combining the CDR3 with reference TRBV5-4 and TRBJ1-2 gives the whole variable domain ETGVTQSPTHLIKTRGQQVTLRCSSQSGHNTVSWYQQALGQGPQFIFQYYREEENGRGNFPPRFSGLQFPNYSSELNVNALELDDSALYLCASRKTGGGHYGYTFGSGTRLTVV.

V usage is TRBV7-8 and J usage is TRBJ1-3; D is uncertain. The CDR3 consists of 15 residues. Germline CDR1 SGHVS, CDR2 FQNEAQ. Deletions cut 3 bases from V and 0 bases from J, with 9 bases between. The CDR3 DNA follows: TGTGCCAGCAGCTTTTCGCACTTCTCTGGAAACACCATATATTTT. Translated: CASSFSHFSGNTIYF.

In this sample, this clone turned up a few times. The chain uses TRBV7-8 and TRBJ2-7; unclear D gene. CDR3 length: 13 amino acids. CDR1 is SGHVS and CDR2 is FQNEAQ in the germline V gene. V shed 5 bases and J shed 0 bases, with 8 bases lying between them. Here the CDR3 reads CASSLGRSYEQYV. In nucleotides, the CDR3 is TGTGCCAGCAGCCTCGGACGCTCCTACGAGCAGTACGTC.

This clone was observed once. This chain uses TRBV28 with TRBJ1-2; D possibly corresponds to TRBD1 (5 bases). V dropped 3 bases and J dropped 8 bases, with 10 bases sitting between them. The CDR3 has 12 residues. The germline V gene encodes CDR1 MDHEN and CDR2 SYDVKM. In nucleotides, the CDR3 is TGTGCCAGCAGTTTCCAGGGATGGGGCTACACCTTC. Residues: CASSFQGWGYTF.

The chain is built from TRBV30 and TRBJ1-5, with D unclear. V lost 2 bases and J lost 5, with 7 bases in between. The CDR3 is made up of 12 amino acids. The germline CDR1 and CDR2 sequences are GTSNPN and SVGIG (reference sequence). The DNA of the CDR3 is TGTGCCTGGAGTTTCCCTTATCAGCCCCAGCATTTT. It is translated as CAWSFPYQPQHF. The full variable domain, in which reference TRBV30 and TRBJ1-5 provide the parts outside the CDR3, is SQTIHQWPATLVQPVGSPLSLECTVEGTSNPNLYWYRQAAGRGLQLLFYSVGIGQISSEVPQNLSASRPQDRQFILSSKKLLLSDSGFYLCAWSFPYQPQHFGDGTRLSIL.

The rearrangement links TRBV2 to TRBJ2-5; perhaps D is TRBD1 or TRBD2 (7 bases each). Trimming took 0 bases from V and 5 from J, leaving 16 bases between them. CDR3 length: 16 amino acids. CDR1 is SNHLY and CDR2 is FYNNEI in the germline V gene. The CDR3 nucleotides are TGTGCCAGCAGTGAAGCACCCAGGGGGGGGCGGGAGACCCAGTACTTC. Translation: CASSEAPRGGRETQYF.

The chain couples TRBV6-5 to TRBJ2-7; 11 bases are shared with TRBD1. The V gene end was trimmed by 6 bases and the J gene end by 1 base; junction bases not matched to a gene: 5. The germline gives CDR1 MNHEY, CDR2 SVGAGI. This CDR3 contains 15 residues. The CDR3 bases are TGTGCCAGCAGACCCGGACAGGGGGCATCCTACGAGCAGTACGTC. It yields the protein CASRPGQGASYEQYV.

This chain joins TRBV3-1 (or the pseudogene TRBV3-2) and TRBJ1-3, with 7 bases that match TRBD1. The CDR3 is 17 amino acids. Looked up from germline, CDR1 is LGHDT and CDR2 is YNNKEL (reference sequence). V trimming: 0 bases; J trimming: 0 bases; junction bases outside the gene matches: 5. CDR3 protein: CASSQDRQGHSGNTIYF. The CDR3 DNA is TGTGCCAGCAGCCAAGATCGACAGGGCCACTCTGGAAACACCATATATTTT.

V is TRBV19 and J is TRBJ2-7; D may be TRBD1 (6 bases). The CDR3 is 13 amino acids. Germline V gene lookup returns CDR1 LNHDA and CDR2 SQIVND (reference sequence). V dropped 3 bases and J dropped 7 bases, with 13 bases sitting between them. CDR3: CASSIQVRGEQYF. CDR3 nucleotide sequence: TGTGCCAGTAGTATCCAGGTTAGGGGGGAGCAGTACTTC.

This clone has a handful of counts. The CDR3 coding sequence is TGTGCCAGCAGCCAAGCCGGGGCATCCCAGCCCCAGCATTTT. It specifies CASSQAGASQPQHF. The gene calls are TRBV3-1 (or the pseudogene TRBV3-2) and TRBJ1-5; D is possibly TRBD1 (5 bases). V lost 1 base to trimming and J lost 7 bases, with 11 bases between them. The CDR3 contains 14 residues. Germline values: CDR1 LGHDT, CDR2 YNNKEL (reference sequence).

The chain recombines TRBV19 with TRBJ1-5; possible D gene TRBD1, 6 bases. Germline values: CDR1 LNHDA, CDR2 SQIVND (reference sequence). The CDR3 runs 14 residues. The V end lost 6 bases, the J end lost 2 bases, and 11 bases lay between the germline ends. Written as DNA, the CDR3 is TGTGCCAGTAGGCCAGGGGCGGGCAATCAGCCCCAGCATTTT. Translation: CASRPGAGNQPQHF.

The chain couples TRBV2 to TRBJ2-1, with 9 bases aligning to TRBD1. Germline CDR1 SNHLY, CDR2 FYNNEI. This CDR3 comprises 15 residues. V shed 5 bases and J 0 bases; nucleotides not matched to a gene: 2. CDR3 in amino acids: CASSTGGNSYNEQFF. Written as DNA, the CDR3 is TGTGCCAGCAGTACAGGGGGCAACTCCTACAATGAGCAGTTCTTC.

The V call is TRBV5-4, the J call TRBJ1-2; 7 positions agree with TRBD1. Losses at the gene ends were 4 bases for V and 4 bases for J; bases not matched to a gene: 4. Germline V lookup: CDR1 SGHNT, CDR2 YYREEE (reference sequence). This CDR3 spans 13 amino acids. CDR3 amino acids: CASSLGTVYGYTF. CDR3 DNA sequence: TGTGCCAGCAGCCTGGGGACAGTCTATGGCTACACCTTC.

J is TRBJ1-2 and V is TRBV28; D gene ambiguous. The CDR3 length is 13 residues. The germline V gene has CDR1 MDHEN and CDR2 SYDVKM. V dropped 2 bases and J dropped 4 bases, with 8 bases sitting between them. The CDR3 DNA reads TGTGCCAGCAGTTTACAGTCGACCTATGGCTACACCTTC. Protein product: CASSLQSTYGYTF.

V gene TRBV3-1 (or the pseudogene TRBV3-2) combines with J gene TRBJ2-2; 7 nucleotides match TRBD1. This CDR3 has 14 amino acids. From germline, CDR1 is LGHDT and CDR2 YNNKEL (reference sequence). V was pared by 4 bases and J by 9 bases, with 8 bases of the junction left unmatched. The CDR3 DNA sequence: TGTGCCAGCAGCCTAAGGGGACAGAACAGGGAGCTGTTTTTT. Encoded protein: CASSLRGQNRELFF.

The chain joins TRBV6-1 to TRBJ2-7; 9 bases are shared with TRBD2. Trimming removed 4 bases from V and 7 bases from J; junction bases left unmatched: 14. The germline CDR1 and CDR2 sequences are MNHNS and SASEGT. The CDR3 is 16 residues long. The CDR3 protein is CASSGAGGLTLAEQYV. Here the CDR3 DNA reads TGTGCCAGCAGTGGAGCGGGGGGCCTGACCCTCGCGGAGCAGTACGTC.

This clone was seen a single time. The rearrangement joins TRBV7-3 to TRBJ2-1, with unresolved D. The length of the CDR3 is 15 residues. Germline values: CDR1 SGHTA, CDR2 FQGTGA. V lost 0 bases and J lost 7, with 13 bases in between. CDR3 loop: CASSLTFSEKNEQFF. CDR3 DNA: TGTGCCAGCAGCTTAACGTTTTCTGAGAAAAATGAGCAGTTCTTC. Full variable domain (outside the CDR3, taken from reference TRBV7-3 and TRBJ2-1): GAGVSQTPSNKVTEKGKYVELRCDPISGHTALYWYRQSLGQGPEFLIYFQGTGAADDSGLPNDRFFAVRPEGSVSTLKIQRTERGDSAVYLCASSLTFSEKNEQFFGPGTRLTVL.

The chain recombines TRBV6-4 with TRBJ2-3; TRBD2 aligns across 9 bases. The trim removed 0 bases at V and 1 base at J, leaving 2 bases unmatched. Germline-derived CDR1 and CDR2 are MRHNA and SNTAGT. The CDR3 extends over 16 amino acids. CDR3 sequence (DNA): TGTGCCAGCAGTGACTCGGCTAGCGGGGGCACAGATACGCAGTATTTT. Its protein is CASSDSASGGTDTQYF.

The chain joins TRBV7-9 to TRBJ1-2; 8 bases fit TRBD1. Germline V gives CDR1 SEHNR, CDR2 FQNEAQ (reference sequence). There are 13 residues in the CDR3. V was pared by 2 bases and J by 6 bases, with 2 bases of the junction left unmatched. Here the CDR3 DNA reads TGTGCCAGCAGCTTATCAGGGGGCGATGGCTACACCTTC. Translated: CASSLSGGDGYTF. Full variable domain (remainder filled in from reference TRBV7-9 and TRBJ1-2): DTGVSQNPRHKITKRGQNVTFRCDPISEHNRLYWYRQTLGQGPEFLTYFQNEAQLEKSRLLSDRFSAERPKGSFSTLEIQRTEQGDSAMYLCASSLSGGDGYTFGSGTRLTVV.

The chain joins TRBV11-2 to TRBJ1-2; the match to TRBD1 covers 7 bases. The CDR3 totals 15 residues. V lost 5 bases to trimming and J lost 0 bases; unmatched junction nucleotides: 6. From germline, CDR1 is SGHAT and CDR2 FQNNGV. CDR3 in DNA: TGTGCCAGCAGCCTGGGGGACAGAGCTAACTATGGCTACACCTTC. Protein: CASSLGDRANYGYTF.